The 6 T cell receptor beta chains below all came from one sample that was sequenced in a study of T cell clonotyping in hematopoietic cell transplantation. Produced via immunoSEQ multiplex PCR; TCRdb's table is partial and in-frame only. The sample lists 13,000 to 15,000 clones; less than 70% were seen once. Specimen: PBMCs. All receptors come from a human donor who either received an allogeneic hematopoietic cell transplant for a myeloid malignancy or was a related donor (not recorded which). Some clones in this sample may be carry-over from other donors' samples.

This chain links TRBV30 with TRBJ2-5, with TRBD1 matching 11 bases. In germline, CDR1 is GTSNPN, CDR2 SVGIG (reference sequence). The V gene end was trimmed by 3 bases and the J gene end by 2 bases; junction bases not matched to a gene: 5. The CDR3 loop spans 15 amino acids. Written as DNA, the CDR3 is TGTGCCTGGAGCATGGGACAGGGGGAGCAAGAGACCCAGTACTTC. Encoded protein: CAWSMGQGEQETQYF. Full variable domain (missing parts from reference TRBV30 and TRBJ2-5): SQTIHQWPATLVQPVGSPLSLECTVEGTSNPNLYWYRQAAGRGLQLLFYSVGIGQISSEVPQNLSASRPQDRQFILSSKKLLLSDSGFYLCAWSMGQGEQETQYFGPGTRLLVL.

Only a few counts were recorded for this clone. The gene calls are TRBV29-1 and TRBJ2-7; TRBD2 matches 12 bases. The CDR3 is 14 amino acids. After removal of 6 bases from V and 9 bases from J, the junction contained 12 bases not matched to a gene. CDR1 and CDR2 from the germline V gene are SQVTM and ANQGSEA. The CDR3 region is CSVFLTSGGRGQYF. The CDR3 DNA is TGCAGCGTATTTCTGACTAGCGGGGGAAGGGGGCAGTACTTC.

The J gene is TRBJ1-1, the V gene TRBV6-6; D is ambiguous. Germline assignment: CDR1 MNHNY and CDR2 SVGAGI (reference sequence). The CDR3 has 12 residues. V lost 0 bases to trimming and J lost 1 base, with 0 bases between them. As DNA, the CDR3 is TGTGCCAGCAGTTACTCGAACACTGAAGCTTTCTTT. Amino acids: CASSYSNTEAFF.

The gene calls are TRBV19 and TRBJ2-1; D is perhaps TRBD2 (6 bases). CDR3 size: 13 residues. CDR1 is LNHDA, CDR2 SQIVND, per germline (reference sequence). The V gene lost 3 bases and the J gene lost 8 bases, with 11 bases spanning the gap. The CDR3 spells CASSIGGVDEQFF. The CDR3 nucleotides read TGTGCCAGTAGTATTGGAGGGGTCGATGAGCAGTTCTTC.

This chain uses TRBV30 with TRBJ2-3, with a tentative D call TRBD1 (7 bases). This CDR3 has 13 amino acids. The germline CDR1 and CDR2 sequences are GTSNPN and SVGIG (reference sequence). V dropped 3 bases and J dropped 1 base, with 8 bases sitting between them. CDR3 sequence reads: CAWSRGGTDTQYF. The CDR3 nucleotides are TGTGCCTGGAGCAGGGGGGGCACAGATACGCAGTATTTT.

This clone has just a few counts. The chain combines TRBV29-1 with TRBJ1-2; D gene ambiguous. In germline, CDR1 is SQVTM, CDR2 ANQGSEA. The V and J ends lost 7 bases and 7 bases respectively, with 19 bases between them. The CDR3 covers 13 residues. CDR3 DNA: TGCAGCGGCCAAAAAGATCCATCGTTTGGCTACACCTTC. It yields the protein CSGQKDPSFGYTF.